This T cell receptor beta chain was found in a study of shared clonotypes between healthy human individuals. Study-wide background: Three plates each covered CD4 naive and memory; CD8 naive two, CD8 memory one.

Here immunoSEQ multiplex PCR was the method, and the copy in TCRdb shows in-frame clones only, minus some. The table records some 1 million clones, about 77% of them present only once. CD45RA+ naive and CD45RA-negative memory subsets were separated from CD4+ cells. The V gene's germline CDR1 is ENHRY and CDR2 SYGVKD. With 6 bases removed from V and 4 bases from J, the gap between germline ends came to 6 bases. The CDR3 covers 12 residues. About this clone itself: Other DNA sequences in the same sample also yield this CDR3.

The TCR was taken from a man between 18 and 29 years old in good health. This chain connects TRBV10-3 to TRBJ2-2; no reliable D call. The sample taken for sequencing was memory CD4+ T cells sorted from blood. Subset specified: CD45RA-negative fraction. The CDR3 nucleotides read TGTGCCATCAGCACAGTCACCGGGGAGCTGTTTTTT. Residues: CAISTVTGELFF.